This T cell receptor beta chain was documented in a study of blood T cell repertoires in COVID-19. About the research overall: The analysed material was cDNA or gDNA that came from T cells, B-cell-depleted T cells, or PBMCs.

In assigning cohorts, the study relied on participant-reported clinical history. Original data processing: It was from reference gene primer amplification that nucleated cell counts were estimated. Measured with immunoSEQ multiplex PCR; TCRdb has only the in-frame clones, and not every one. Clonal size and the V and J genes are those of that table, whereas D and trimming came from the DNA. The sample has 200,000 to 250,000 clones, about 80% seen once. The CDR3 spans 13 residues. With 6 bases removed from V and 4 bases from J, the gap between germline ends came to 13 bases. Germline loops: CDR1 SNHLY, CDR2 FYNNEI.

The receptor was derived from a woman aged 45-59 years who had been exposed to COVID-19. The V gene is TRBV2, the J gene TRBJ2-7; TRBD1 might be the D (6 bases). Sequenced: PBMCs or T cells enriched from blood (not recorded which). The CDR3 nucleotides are TGTGCCAGCAGCAAGGACAGCCCTTACGAGCAGTACTTC. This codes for CASSKDSPYEQYF.